The present TCR beta chain was sequenced within a study of T cell repertoires in cytomegalovirus infection. Across the whole study: CMV epitopes used comprised recently identified HLA-C-restricted ones and well-studied HLA-B-restricted ones. Study-level points and caveats: Carriers of CMV and the relevant HLA type were discriminated by public TCR beta frequency.

CDR1 is SGHVS, CDR2 FNYEAQ, per germline. The CDR3 extends over 15 amino acids. TCRdb analysed the reads with MiXCR anew, one entry per CDR3 protein. The sample has 700,000 to 850,000 distinct CDR3 sequences; less than 35% are singletons. The table lists this clonotype with a few counts. Its antigen is as yet unknown. At one end the junction does not follow the germline gene, possibly because of a read error. The V and J genes are TRBV7-6 and TRBJ2-1, with 9 bases that match TRBD2. Sample: cultured CD8+ T cells from PBMCs, taken from culture after CMV antigen stimulation. This clonotype was obtained from a human donor in good health (CMV status not recorded). Some clones in this sample may be carry-over from other donors' samples. CDR3 sequence reads: CASSPVAGEYNEQFF. The CDR3 coding sequence is TGTGCTAGCAGCCCAGTAGCGGGGGAATACAATGAGCAGTTCTTC.